These 31 T cell receptor beta chains share one sample of origin, sequenced in a study of blood T cell repertoires in COVID-19. Here immunoSEQ multiplex PCR was the method, and the copy in TCRdb shows in-frame clones only, minus some. The sample lists some 220,000 clones; approximately 80% were seen once. The source material was peripheral blood. The receptors derive from a man aged 50-59 years with active or convalescent COVID-19.

This sequence joins TRBV7-9 and TRBJ2-1, with 8 positions matching TRBD1. The trim removed 9 bases at V and 4 bases at J, leaving 11 bases unmatched. CDR1 and CDR2 (germline): SEHNR, FQNEAQ (reference sequence). The length of the CDR3 is 15 residues. The CDR3 region has the DNA TGTGCCAGTACCCAGCTGGGACAGGAGTACAATGAGCAGTTCTTC. Translation: CASTQLGQEYNEQFF.

V and J are TRBV28 and TRBJ2-1, with TRBD2 matching 11 bases. J was trimmed by 8 bases and V by 8 bases; bases with no gene match: 5. CDR1 and CDR2 from the germline V gene are MDHEN and SYDVKM. This CDR3 region has 13 residues. CDR3: CASGGSGRDEQFF. CDR3 nucleotide sequence: TGTGCCAGCGGGGGTAGCGGGAGGGATGAGCAGTTCTTC.

The sample holds one count of this clone. The chain joins TRBV6-5 to TRBJ2-7; D possibly corresponds to TRBD1 (6 bases). The CDR3 is made up of 13 amino acids. Trimming removed 8 bases at V and 3 bases at J, with 14 bases between. Per the germline V gene, CDR1 is MNHEY and CDR2 is SVGAGI. The CDR3 spells CASGRQAFYEQYV. The CDR3 DNA follows: TGTGCCAGCGGTAGACAGGCGTTCTACGAGCAGTACGTC.

V usage is TRBV3-1 (or the pseudogene TRBV3-2) and J usage is TRBJ2-5; 15 bases line up with TRBD2. V lost 3 bases, J lost 4 bases, and 6 bases stayed unmatched. This CDR3 spans 17 amino acids. Germline V gives CDR1 LGHDT, CDR2 YNNKEL (reference sequence). CDR3 nucleotide sequence: TGTGCCAGCAGCCACTCGGGACTAGCGGGGGGAGGAGAGACCCAGTACTTC. This gives the protein CASSHSGLAGGGETQYF.

The chain has TRBV28 and TRBJ1-1; weak D call: TRBD1 (6 bases). Germline V gene sequence: CDR1 MDHEN, CDR2 SYDVKM. The length of the CDR3 is 15 residues. Trimming pared 4 bases from V and 5 bases from J, leaving 17 bases between. In DNA form, the CDR3 reads TGTGCCAGCAGTTCCCCCCCAGGGGCGTTGACTGAAGCTTTCTTT. It encodes CASSSPPGALTEAFF.

The rearrangement uses TRBV6-2 or TRBV6-3 and TRBJ2-5; D unclear. V lost 6 bases to trimming and J lost 0 bases, with 11 bases between them. The germline V gene has CDR1 MNHEY and CDR2 SVGEGT. The CDR3 has 14 amino acids. For the CDR3, the DNA is TGTGCCAGCAGCTCCGAGGTCTACCAAGAGACCCAGTACTTC. Protein sequence: CASSSEVYQETQYF.

The rearrangement uses TRBV28 and TRBJ1-1, with D possibly being TRBD1 (6 bases). V shed 7 bases and J shed 5 bases, with 20 bases lying between them. Germline lookup yields CDR1 MDHEN and CDR2 SYDVKM. The length of the CDR3 is 15 residues. CDR3 DNA sequence: TGTGCCAGCACTCAAATCCAGGGGTTGCGGACTGAAGCTTTCTTT. Encoded protein: CASTQIQGLRTEAFF.

The V gene is TRBV5-6, the J gene TRBJ1-3; TRBD1 aligns across 8 bases. There are 16 residues in the CDR3. Germline V lookup: CDR1 SGHDT, CDR2 YYEEEE. V was pared by 2 bases and J by 3 bases, with 7 bases of the junction left unmatched. This CDR3 is CASSFSSGGFGNTIYF. DNA for the CDR3: TGTGCCAGCAGCTTCTCGTCAGGGGGCTTTGGAAACACCATATATTTT. Combining the CDR3 with reference TRBV5-6 and TRBJ1-3 gives the whole variable domain DAGVTQSPTHLIKTRGQQVTLRCSPKSGHDTVSWYQQALGQGPQFIFQYYEEEERQRGNFPDRFSGHQFPNYSSELNVNALLLGDSALYLCASSFSSGGFGNTIYFGEGSWLTVV.

The V gene is TRBV6-5, the J gene TRBJ1-5; D gene ambiguous. The CDR3 extends over 13 amino acids. Trimming removed 4 bases from V and 4 bases from J, with 8 bases in between. Germline V gene sequence: CDR1 MNHEY, CDR2 SVGAGI. Here the CDR3 DNA reads TGTGCCAGCAGTTCCGGGAGGAATCAGCCCCAGCATTTT. It specifies CASSSGRNQPQHF.

This chain links TRBV20-1 with TRBJ2-7; D gene uncertain. The CDR3 consists of 12 residues. Germline V CDR1 and CDR2: DFQATT, SNEGSKA (reference sequence). Trimming left V 3 bases short and J 3 bases short, with 9 bases between. CDR3 sequence reads: CSASSSIYEQYF. For the CDR3, the DNA is TGCAGTGCTAGTTCTAGTATCTACGAGCAGTACTTC.

As DNA, the CDR3 is TGTGCCAGCACGGGACTAGCGGGAGACAATGAGCAGTTCTTC. Translated: CASTGLAGDNEQFF. The V gene is TRBV28, the J gene TRBJ2-1, with 14 bases aligning to TRBD2. Per germline, CDR1 MDHEN and CDR2 SYDVKM. V shed 7 bases and J 5 bases; nucleotides not matched to a gene: 1. The CDR3 sequence is 14 residues long. Based on the CDR3 plus reference TRBV28 and TRBJ2-1, the full variable domain is DVKVTQSSRYLVKRTGEKVFLECVQDMDHENMFWYRQDPGLGLRLIYFSYDVKMKEKGDIPEGYSVSREKKERFSLILESASTNQTSMYLCASTGLAGDNEQFFGPGTRLTVL.

This sequence joins TRBV28 and TRBJ2-7; TRBD1 is a possible D gene (8 bases). With 6 bases removed from V and 6 bases from J, the gap between germline ends came to 24 bases. Germline V gene data show CDR1 as MDHEN and CDR2 as SYDVKM. This CDR3 contains 16 residues. The CDR3 reads CASSQLTGAGRGEQYF. The CDR3 region has the DNA TGTGCCAGCAGCCAACTGACAGGGGCGGGGAGGGGCGAGCAGTACTTC.

The chain links TRBV2 to TRBJ1-5; 7 nucleotides align to TRBD1. Germline values: CDR1 SNHLY, CDR2 FYNNEI. This CDR3 has 14 residues. J gave up 9 bases and V 5 bases, and 10 bases lay outside the gene matches. The CDR3 loop reads CASSSTGPLGPQHF. The CDR3 DNA is TGTGCCAGCAGTTCGACAGGGCCCCTAGGGCCCCAGCATTTT.

The chain recombines TRBV19 with TRBJ1-2, with D hard to call. V gave up 1 base and J gave up 8 bases, with 17 bases separating them. Germline lookup yields CDR1 LNHDA and CDR2 SQIVND (reference sequence). The CDR3 runs to 15 residues. CDR3 sequence: CASSIGTASWRGYTF. DNA for the CDR3: TGTGCCAGTAGTATAGGTACAGCCTCTTGGAGGGGCTACACCTTC. Variable domain in full (rest from reference TRBV19 and TRBJ1-2): DGGITQSPKYLFRKEGQNVTLSCEQNLNHDAMYWYRQDPGQGLRLIYYSQIVNDFQKGDIAEGYSVSREKKESFPLTVTSAQKNPTAFYLCASSIGTASWRGYTFGSGTRLTVV.

This chain uses TRBV19 with TRBJ1-1; the D is unclear. Germline CDR1 reads LNHDA; CDR2 reads SQIVND (reference sequence). Trimming pared 3 bases from V and 6 bases from J, leaving 8 bases between. CDR3 length: 12 residues. For the CDR3, the DNA is TGTGCCAGTAGTATTCCCCGAGCTGAAGCTTTCTTT. This encodes CASSIPRAEAFF. Variable domain in full (rest from reference TRBV19 and TRBJ1-1): DGGITQSPKYLFRKEGQNVTLSCEQNLNHDAMYWYRQDPGQGLRLIYYSQIVNDFQKGDIAEGYSVSREKKESFPLTVTSAQKNPTAFYLCASSIPRAEAFFGQGTRLTVV.

The rearrangement joins TRBV11-3 to TRBJ2-1; 7 nucleotides agree with TRBD1. The germline V gene encodes CDR1 SGHNT and CDR2 YENEEA. This CDR3 has 13 residues. V shed 5 bases, J shed 8 bases, and the junction held 6 bases outside the gene matches. CDR3 in amino acids: CASSNRGWDEQFF. Here the CDR3 DNA reads TGTGCCAGCAGCAACAGGGGTTGGGATGAGCAGTTCTTC.

This rearrangement joins TRBV5-8 to TRBJ2-5, with TRBD2 matching 7 bases. The germline gives CDR1 SGHTS, CDR2 YDEGEE. J lost 2 bases, V lost 2 bases, and 9 bases had no gene match. The length of the CDR3 is 16 residues. The CDR3, as DNA: TGTGCCAGCAGCTTCGGACTAGTAAACGGACAAGAGACCCAGTACTTC. Its protein is CASSFGLVNGQETQYF. The whole variable domain, filled in from reference TRBV5-8 and TRBJ2-5, reads EAGVTQSPTHLIKTRGQQATLRCSPISGHTSVYWYQQALGLGLQFLLWYDEGEERNRGNFPPRFSGRQFPNYSSELNVNALELEDSALYLCASSFGLVNGQETQYFGPGTRLLVL.

There are a few counts of this clone. The chain recombines TRBV5-4 with TRBJ1-6, with D unresolved. The CDR3 sequence is 12 residues long. V lost 4 bases to trimming and J lost 3 bases, with 2 bases between them. CDR1 and CDR2 (germline): SGHNT, YYREEE (reference sequence). The CDR3 region is CASSHYNSPLHF. The DNA of the CDR3 is TGTGCCAGCAGCCACTATAATTCACCCCTCCACTTT.

The rearrangement links TRBV6-6 to TRBJ2-1, with D maybe TRBD1 (5 bases). With 4 bases removed from V and 0 bases from J, the gap between germline ends came to 10 bases. Germline values: CDR1 MNHNY, CDR2 SVGAGI (reference sequence). The CDR3 has 15 residues. CDR3 sequence: CASSLTARSYNEQFF. The CDR3 DNA reads TGTGCCAGCAGTTTGACAGCCCGCTCCTACAATGAGCAGTTCTTC.

This clone has just a few counts. The chain joins TRBV5-1 to TRBJ2-2; 10 nucleotides line up with TRBD1. The CDR3 is 19 residues long. The junction had 16 bases not matched to a gene; V was cut back by 4 bases and J by 4 bases. Germline CDR1 SGHRS, CDR2 YFSETQ. CDR3 residues: CASSPLLFPGQGSTGELFF. The CDR3 bases are TGCGCCAGCAGCCCCTTGCTCTTTCCGGGACAGGGGAGCACCGGGGAGCTGTTTTTT.

In this sample, this clone turned up once. The chain couples TRBV4-3 to TRBJ1-4; a weak D match, TRBD1 (6 bases). Trimming left V 4 bases short and J 6 bases short, with 18 bases between. Germline CDR1 is LGHNA and CDR2 is YSLEER. CDR3 length: 16 residues. This chain's CDR3 is CASSRTREGGDEKLFF. The CDR3 nucleotides are TGCGCCAGCAGCCGCACCCGGGAGGGGGGCGATGAAAAACTGTTTTTT.

As DNA, the CDR3 is TGTGCCAGCAGCATCCAGGGAATCGATACGCAGTATTTT. This sequence encodes CASSIQGIDTQYF. The chain carries TRBV6-5 and TRBJ2-3, with a weak D call TRBD1 (5 bases). Trimming pared 6 bases from V and 6 bases from J, leaving 13 bases between. The length of the CDR3 is 13 residues. Germline V gene sequence: CDR1 MNHEY, CDR2 SVGAGI.

The chain uses TRBV6-5 and TRBJ2-7, with D perhaps matching TRBD2 (6 bases). The germline V gene has CDR1 MNHEY and CDR2 SVGAGI. The CDR3 is 14 residues long. Trimming removed 3 bases from V and 2 bases from J, with 11 bases in between. The CDR3: CASSYGGSAYEQYF. CDR3 in DNA: TGTGCCAGCAGTTATGGGGGGAGCGCCTACGAGCAGTACTTC.

V is TRBV10-2 and J is TRBJ2-4; 9 nucleotides line up with TRBD1. From germline, CDR1 is WSHSY and CDR2 SAAADI. The ends lost 4 bases at V and 3 bases at J; junction bases unmatched: 7. CDR3 length: 16 residues. DNA of the CDR3: TGCGCCAGCAGTGTTTACAGGGGGCCTGTCAAAAACATTCAGTACTTC. Protein sequence: CASSVYRGPVKNIQYF.

V and J are TRBV25-1 and TRBJ2-2; 7 nucleotides align to TRBD1. The V and J ends lost 4 bases and 3 bases, in that order; junction bases with no gene match: 8. CDR1 and CDR2 (germline): MGHDK, SYGVNS. This CDR3 region has 16 residues. CDR3 nucleotides: TGTGCCAGCAGTGGAGAACAGGGGAAGTACACCGGGGAGCTGTTTTTT. Its translation: CASSGEQGKYTGELFF.

The V and J genes are TRBV5-1 and TRBJ2-6; 7 positions agree with TRBD1. V lost 5 bases to trimming and J lost 0 bases; unmatched junction nucleotides: 8. Per germline, CDR1 SGHRS and CDR2 YFSETQ. This CDR3 is built from 17 residues. The CDR3 protein is CASSPGQFPSGANVLTF. Here the CDR3 DNA reads TGCGCCAGCAGTCCGGGACAGTTTCCCTCTGGGGCCAACGTCCTGACTTTC.

Of note for this clone: The sample holds other DNA sequences that translate to the same CDR3. The chain joins TRBV4-1 to TRBJ1-1, with D unresolved. With 1 base removed from V and 0 bases from J, the gap between germline ends came to 12 bases. CDR3 length equals 16 residues. The V gene's germline CDR1 is MGHRA and CDR2 YSYEKL. The CDR3 coding sequence is TGCGCCAGCAGCCAAGGGTCGGCAGGTATGAACACTGAAGCTTTCTTT. As protein: CASSQGSAGMNTEAFF.

The genes are TRBV11-2 and TRBJ1-4; 7 bases align to TRBD1. The CDR3 has 15 residues. Germline trimming cut 2 bases from V and 6 bases from J; bases unmatched to any gene: 6. Germline CDR1 SGHAT, CDR2 FQNNGV. The CDR3: CASSLFGRGDEKLFF. CDR3 nucleotide sequence: TGTGCCAGCAGCTTATTTGGCAGGGGGGATGAAAAACTGTTTTTT. Full variable domain (remainder filled in from reference TRBV11-2 and TRBJ1-4): EAGVAQSPRYKIIEKRQSVAFWCNPISGHATLYWYQQILGQGPKLLIQFQNNGVVDDSQLPKDRFSAERLKGVDSTLKIQPAKLEDSAVYLCASSLFGRGDEKLFFGSGTQLSVL.

V is TRBV7-2 and J is TRBJ1-2; no reliable D call. Germline CDR1 and CDR2: SGHTA and FQGNSA. V gave up 1 base and J gave up 4 bases, with 13 bases separating them. There are 15 residues in the CDR3. CDR3 loop: CASSLVGESVYGYTF. CDR3 in DNA: TGTGCCAGCAGCTTAGTAGGAGAGTCGGTCTATGGCTACACCTTC.

The chain joins TRBV18 to TRBJ1-1; a weak D match, TRBD1 (5 bases). Germline CDR1 and CDR2: KGHSH and LQKENI. The CDR3 runs to 15 residues. Trimming stripped 1 base from V and 0 bases from J, with 9 bases between. CDR3 amino acids: CASSPLGHLNTEAFF. The CDR3 nucleotides read TGTGCCAGCTCACCACTTGGACACTTGAACACTGAAGCTTTCTTT.

The CDR3 here is CASSLRQLSGANVLTF. For the CDR3, the DNA is TGTGCCAGCAGTCTCCGACAGCTCTCTGGGGCCAACGTCCTGACTTTC. The chain links TRBV27 to TRBJ2-6; D is perhaps TRBD1 (5 bases). Germline V lookup: CDR1 MNHEY, CDR2 SMNVEV (reference sequence). Trimming took 5 bases from V and 0 from J, leaving 11 bases between them. The CDR3 consists of 16 residues.